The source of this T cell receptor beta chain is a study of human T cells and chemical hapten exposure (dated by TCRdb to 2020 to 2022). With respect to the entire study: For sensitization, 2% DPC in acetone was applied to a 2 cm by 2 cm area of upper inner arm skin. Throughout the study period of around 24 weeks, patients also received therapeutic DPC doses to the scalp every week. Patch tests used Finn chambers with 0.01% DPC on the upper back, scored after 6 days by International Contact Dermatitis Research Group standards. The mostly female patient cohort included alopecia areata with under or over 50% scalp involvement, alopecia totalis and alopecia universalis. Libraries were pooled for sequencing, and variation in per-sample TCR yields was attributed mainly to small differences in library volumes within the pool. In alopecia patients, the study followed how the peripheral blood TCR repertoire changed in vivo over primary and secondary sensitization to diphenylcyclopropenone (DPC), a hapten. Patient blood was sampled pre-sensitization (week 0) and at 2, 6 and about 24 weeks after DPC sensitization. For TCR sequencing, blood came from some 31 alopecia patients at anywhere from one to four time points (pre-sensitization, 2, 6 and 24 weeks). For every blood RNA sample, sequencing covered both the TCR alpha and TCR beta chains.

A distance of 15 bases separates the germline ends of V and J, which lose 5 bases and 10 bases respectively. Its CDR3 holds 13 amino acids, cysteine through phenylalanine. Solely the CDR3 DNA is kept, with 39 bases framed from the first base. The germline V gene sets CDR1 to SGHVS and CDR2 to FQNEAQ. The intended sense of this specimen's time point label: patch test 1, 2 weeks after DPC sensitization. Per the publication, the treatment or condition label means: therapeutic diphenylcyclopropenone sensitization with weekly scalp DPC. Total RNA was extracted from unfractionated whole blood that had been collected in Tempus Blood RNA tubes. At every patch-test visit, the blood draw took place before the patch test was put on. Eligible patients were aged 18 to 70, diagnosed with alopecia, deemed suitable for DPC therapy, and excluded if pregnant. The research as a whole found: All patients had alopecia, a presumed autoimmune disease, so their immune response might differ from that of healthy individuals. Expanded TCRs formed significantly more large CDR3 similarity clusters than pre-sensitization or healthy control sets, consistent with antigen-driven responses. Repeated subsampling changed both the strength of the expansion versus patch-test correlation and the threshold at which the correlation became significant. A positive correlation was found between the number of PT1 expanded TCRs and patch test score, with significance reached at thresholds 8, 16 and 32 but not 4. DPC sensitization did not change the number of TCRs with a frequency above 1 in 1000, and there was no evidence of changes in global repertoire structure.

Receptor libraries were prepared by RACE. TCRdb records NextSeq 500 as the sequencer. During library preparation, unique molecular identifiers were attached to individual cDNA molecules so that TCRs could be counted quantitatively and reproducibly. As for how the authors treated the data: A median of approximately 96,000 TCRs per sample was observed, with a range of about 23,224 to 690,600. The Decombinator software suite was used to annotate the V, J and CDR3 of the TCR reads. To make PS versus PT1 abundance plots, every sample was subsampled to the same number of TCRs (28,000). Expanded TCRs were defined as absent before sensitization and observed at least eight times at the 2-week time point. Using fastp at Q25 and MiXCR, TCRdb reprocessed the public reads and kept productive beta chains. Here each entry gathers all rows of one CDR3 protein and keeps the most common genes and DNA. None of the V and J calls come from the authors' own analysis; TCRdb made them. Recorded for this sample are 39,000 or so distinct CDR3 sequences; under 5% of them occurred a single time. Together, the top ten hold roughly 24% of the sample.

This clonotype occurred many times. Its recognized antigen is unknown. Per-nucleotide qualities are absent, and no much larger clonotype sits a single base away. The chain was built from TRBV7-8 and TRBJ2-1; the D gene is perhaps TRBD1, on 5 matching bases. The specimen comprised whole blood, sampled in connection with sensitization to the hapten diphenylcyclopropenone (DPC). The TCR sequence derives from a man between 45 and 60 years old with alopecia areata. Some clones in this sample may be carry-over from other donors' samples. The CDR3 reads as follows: CASSPDSRGEQFF. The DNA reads TGTGCCAGCAGCCCCGACTCAAGGGGAGAGCAGTTCTTC.